The T cell receptor beta chain under discussion was sequenced for a study of CD8 T cells in Susac syndrome. Per germline, CDR1 SGHVS and CDR2 FQNEAQ. The CDR3 totals 12 residues. Comment on this clonotype: A junction boundary mismatches the germline segment, possibly from a read error.

After extraction with the RNeasy kit, roughly 0.5 to 1 ug of the RNA was reverse transcribed using random hexamers. The authors amplified TCR beta CDR3 across 54 Vbeta and 13 Jbeta using immunoSEQ multiplex PCR. Each CDR3 protein is one row after TCRdb ran MiXCR on the immunoSEQ multiplex PCR reads. The sample consists of fewer than 300,000 distinct CDR3 sequences, 70% to 90% of them appearing once. This chain links TRBV7-8 with TRBJ2-7; D not resolved. Sequenced input: CD8+ T cells from PBMCs. This clonotype was sampled from a human donor with multiple sclerosis. The CDR3 coding sequence is TGTTCCAGCAGCTACGGTTCCTACGAGCAGTACTTC. Amino acid sequence: CSSSYGSYEQYF. The complete variable domain, with remaining parts taken from reference TRBV7-8 and TRBJ2-7, reads GAGVSQSPRYKVAKRGQDVALRCDPISGHVSLFWYQQALGQGPEFLTYFQNEAQLDKSGLPSDRFFAERPEGSVSTLKIQRTQQEDSAVYLCSSSYGSYEQYFGPGTRLTVT.